The clone carrying this T cell receptor beta chain occurred many times. Alpha and beta constant-region primers primed reverse transcription of 400 to 650 ng RNA. Each of the alpha and beta chains got its own library through chain-specific third strand synthesis with indices. TCRdb passed the 5' RACE reads through MiXCR, listing each CDR3 protein once. Of about 16,000 distinct CDR3 sequences listed, more than 8% are singletons. The CDR3 is 16 residues long. The V end lost 0 bases, the J end lost 6 bases, and 15 bases lay between the germline ends. Germline V gene data show CDR1 as SGHVS and CDR2 as FQNEAQ. All unsorted peripheral T cells were captured because whole blood was used without fractionation. This record belongs to a study of HIV-infected patients and healthy controls.

The specimen was blood. V usage is TRBV7-8 and J usage is TRBJ2-1; possible D gene TRBD2, 6 bases. The TCR sequence derives from an adult in good health. In nucleotides, the CDR3 is TGTGCCAGCAGCTTAGCCGGGCTAGCGCCGGCCAATGAGCAGTTCTTC. This sequence encodes CASSLAGLAPANEQFF.